This T cell receptor beta chain comes out of a study of cytotoxic CD8 clonotypes in ibrutinib-treated CLL. Overall study results and limits: Public clonotypes were seen rarely and were contracted or stable on treatment.

Comment on this clone: Its antigen is not known.

The repertoire was sequenced with immunoSEQ multiplex PCR; TCRdb's copy has only in-frame clones and lacks some. This sample has 200,000 to 250,000 clones; more than 65% occur once, and the top ten carry about 6.2%. After removal of 0 bases from V and 2 bases from J, the junction contained 7 bases not matched to a gene. The CDR3 runs to 16 residues. Germline CDR1 reads GTSNPN; CDR2 reads SVGIG (reference sequence). The receptor was isolated from a human donor with chronic lymphocytic leukemia. Sample: PBMCs, taken after 12 months of ibrutinib treatment. The V and J genes are TRBV30 and TRBJ1-5; TRBD1 matches 7 bases. The CDR3 reads CAWSVLEGAGNQPQHF. Written as DNA, the CDR3 is TGTGCCTGGAGTGTACTTGAGGGGGCTGGCAATCAGCCCCAGCATTTT.